This entry lists 20 T cell receptor beta chains sequenced from one sample in a study of spatial heterogeneity in lung cancer. Noted time point: blood at routine non-recurrence follow-up after resection. Extraction of whole RNA from tumor, nontumor lung or frozen PBMC preceded unsorted sequencing. TCRdb processed the 5' RACE reads anew with MiXCR; each CDR3 protein has one entry. The top ten hold roughly 17% of the sample, which has more than 95,000 distinct CDR3 sequences, 9% to 15% seen once. Here the sequenced sample was PBMCs, taken at follow-up. These receptor sequences come from a male donor with early-stage non-small cell lung cancer.

This clonotype was counted only a few times. The gene calls are TRBV24-1 and TRBJ2-5; D is undetermined. Trimming took off 2 bases at V and 7 bases at J, with 10 bases between the two ends. Germline V gives CDR1 KGHDR, CDR2 SFDVKD. The CDR3 runs to 13 residues. The CDR3 coding sequence is TGTGCCACCAGTGATTCTCAGGTGGGGACCCAGTACTTC. It encodes CATSDSQVGTQYF.

This clonotype was seen a handful of times. The chain uses TRBV12-3 or TRBV12-4 and TRBJ1-5; 11 bases are a match to TRBD1. Germline trimming cut 8 bases from V and 7 bases from J; bases unmatched to any gene: 7. This CDR3 has 14 residues. The CDR3 sequence is CASRRGQGEQPQHF. CDR3 coding DNA: TGTGCCAGCCGCCGGGGACAGGGGGAGCAGCCCCAGCATTTT.

This clonotype appeared a few times. This chain links TRBV5-6 with TRBJ1-2; a possible D gene is TRBD1 (6 bases). V lost 5 bases, J lost 1 base, and 15 bases lay in between. CDR3 length equals 15 residues. Germline assignment: CDR1 SGHDT and CDR2 YYEEEE. DNA for the CDR3: TGTGCCAGCAGTTATCGGGACACCCTTAACTATGGCTACACCTTC. This translates into CASSYRDTLNYGYTF.

This rearrangement joins TRBV6-5 to TRBJ2-2; 10 bases align to TRBD1. The CDR3 sequence is 15 residues long. Germline values: CDR1 MNHEY, CDR2 SVGAGI. Unmatched junction bases numbered 2, after V lost 5 bases and J lost 2 bases. The CDR3 nucleotides read TGTGCCAGCAGTAGGGACAGGGGAAACACCGGGGAGCTGTTTTTT. This translates into CASSRDRGNTGELFF.

This clonotype showed up just a few times. The chain carries TRBV27 and TRBJ2-3; 8 bases line up with TRBD2. This CDR3 is built from 15 residues. Germline V gene sequence: CDR1 MNHEY, CDR2 SMNVEV (reference sequence). V was clipped by 5 bases and J by 0 bases; unmatched bases: 4. The CDR3 is CASSPQRESTDTQYF. The CDR3 DNA reads TGTGCCAGCAGTCCCCAGCGGGAGAGCACAGATACGCAGTATTTT.

This clonotype appeared many times. The genes are TRBV30 and TRBJ2-7; 9 bases match TRBD1. Looked up from germline, CDR1 is GTSNPN and CDR2 is SVGIG (reference sequence). The CDR3 extends over 14 amino acids. The V and J ends lost 5 bases and 0 bases, in that order; junction bases with no gene match: 5. The CDR3 DNA reads as TGTGCCTGGGGACAGGGGACGAGCTCCTACGAGCAGTACTTC. It is translated as CAWGQGTSSYEQYF.

This clonotype was seen many times. CDR3 loop: CSAGGTQYF. The DNA of the CDR3 is TGCAGTGCGGGGGGGACCCAGTACTTC. This chain joins TRBV20-1 and TRBJ2-5; D is perhaps TRBD2 (6 bases). The CDR3 loop spans 9 amino acids. Germline CDR1 and CDR2: DFQATT and SNEGSKA (reference sequence). The V end lost 6 bases, the J end lost 7 bases, and 6 bases lay between the germline ends.

This clonotype was recorded many times. This chain links TRBV6-6 with TRBJ1-6, with 8 positions matching TRBD1. Trimming at V came to 7 bases and at J to 8 bases, leaving 7 bases not matched to a gene. CDR3 size: 14 residues. Germline V gives CDR1 MNHNY, CDR2 SVGAGI (reference sequence). The CDR3 protein is CASILQGGYSPLHF. For the CDR3, the DNA is TGTGCCAGCATTCTACAGGGGGGCTATTCACCCCTCCACTTT.

This clonotype appeared many times. The chain links TRBV4-3 to TRBJ2-5; D is unclear. The CDR3 sequence is 14 residues long. CDR1 and CDR2 (germline): LGHNA, YSLEER. Trimming shortened V by 0 bases and J by 3 bases, and 8 bases separated the two germline ends. The CDR3 reads CASSQDPAEETQYF. CDR3 in DNA: TGCGCCAGCAGCCAAGATCCGGCGGAAGAGACCCAGTACTTC.

This clonotype was recorded many times. V gene TRBV18 combines with J gene TRBJ2-3; D remains ambiguous. The CDR3 is 13 residues long. Germline CDR1 KGHSH, CDR2 LQKENI. Trimming removed 3 bases at V and 4 bases at J, with 8 bases between. The CDR3 DNA sequence: TGTGCCAGCTCACCGAAGGGTCCAGATACGCAGTATTTT. This codes for CASSPKGPDTQYF. The full variable domain, with the rest looked up from reference TRBV18 and TRBJ2-3, is NAGVMQNPRHLVRRRGQEARLRCSPMKGHSHVYWYRQLPEEGLKFMVYLQKENIIDESGMPKERFSAEFPKEGPSILRIQQVVRGDSAAYFCASSPKGPDTQYFGPGTRLTVL.

This clonotype came up many times. This chain connects TRBV9 to TRBJ2-7; 9 bases match TRBD1. This CDR3 has 16 residues. Germline V gene data show CDR1 as SGDLS and CDR2 as YYNGEE. V was pared by 1 base and J by 2 bases, with 7 bases of the junction left unmatched. The DNA for the CDR3 is TGTGCCAGCAGCGTAATTCCGGGACAGGGAACCTACGAGCAGTACTTC. Its translation: CASSVIPGQGTYEQYF.

This clonotype was recorded a few times. The chain combines TRBV29-1 with TRBJ2-7; D not resolved. V was trimmed by 6 bases and J by 4 bases, leaving 10 bases between them. The CDR3 extends over 11 amino acids. In germline, CDR1 is SQVTM, CDR2 ANQGSEA. CDR3 residues: CSVASFYEQYF. The CDR3 coding sequence is TGCAGCGTCGCTAGTTTTTACGAGCAGTACTTC.

This clonotype was seen only a few times. The V call is TRBV12-3 or TRBV12-4, the J call TRBJ1-5; D gene unclear. The CDR3 length is 15 residues. The V and J ends lost 6 bases and 6 bases respectively, with 18 bases between them. This CDR3 is CASSPQHASGQPQHF. For the CDR3, the DNA is TGTGCCAGCAGCCCCCAACACGCCAGCGGTCAGCCCCAGCATTTT.

This clonotype was seen a few times. Mismatch with germline at one junction end may stem from a read error. The chain links TRBV7-7 to TRBJ2-5, with 11 bases lining up with TRBD2. Germline CDR1 and CDR2: SSHAT and FNYEAQ (reference sequence). The CDR3 runs 15 residues. The CDR3 region is CASSEGLAAQETQYF. The DNA of the CDR3 is TGTGCTAGCAGTGAGGGACTAGCGGCCCAAGAGACCCAGTACTTC.

The genes are TRBV10-1 and TRBJ1-5; D is perhaps TRBD1 (5 bases). The CDR3 covers 13 residues. Between the trimmed V and J ends, which lost 5 bases and 5 bases, there was a span of 10 bases. Per the germline V gene, CDR1 is WNHNN and CDR2 is SYGVQD (reference sequence). CDR3 protein: CASSITGDQPQHF. CDR3 DNA sequence: TGCGCCAGCAGTATTACAGGCGATCAGCCCCAGCATTTT.

The chain is built from TRBV2 and TRBJ1-6; perhaps TRBD1 as D (6 bases). Germline CDR1 is SNHLY and CDR2 is FYNNEI. Between the trimmed V and J ends, which lost 3 bases and 4 bases, there was a span of 10 bases. The CDR3 totals 15 residues. The DNA of the CDR3 is TGTGCCAGCAGTGATGCGGACAGATATAATTCACCCCTCCACTTT. The encoded protein is CASSDADRYNSPLHF.

Of note for this clonotype: A junction boundary mismatches the germline segment, possibly from a read error. This chain links TRBV24-1 with TRBJ2-3; perhaps TRBD1 as D (6 bases). The CDR3 has 14 amino acids. The germline CDR1 and CDR2 sequences are KGHDR and SFDVKD. The CDR3 here is CATSGGLYEDTQYF. The CDR3 DNA sequence: TGTGCCACAAGTGGGGGCCTATATGAGGATACGCAGTATTTT.

The sample holds many counts of this clonotype. J is TRBJ1-6 and V is TRBV12-3 or TRBV12-4, with 8 bases identical to TRBD1. Trimming at V came to 7 bases and at J to 14 bases, leaving 10 bases not matched to a gene. The CDR3 length is 13 residues. Written as DNA, the CDR3 is TGTGCCAGCACTCCAGCGGGGACAGGCACCCTCCACTTT. As protein: CASTPAGTGTLHF.

This clonotype is judged medium-sized. The chain is built from TRBV3-1 and TRBJ1-6; D is unclear. This CDR3 spans 15 amino acids. The V and J ends lost 1 base and 9 bases respectively, with 13 bases between them. Germline V gene data show CDR1 as LGHDT and CDR2 as YNNKEL (reference sequence). In nucleotides, the CDR3 is TGTGCCAGCAGCCAAGGGGTCGGTTACGGTTCACCCCTCCACTTT. Its translation is CASSQGVGYGSPLHF.

This clonotype has more than one count but fewer than ten. The chain employs TRBV7-2 and TRBJ2-2; D might be TRBD1 (6 bases). Germline V gene sequence: CDR1 SGHTA, CDR2 FQGNSA. Trimming left V 2 bases short and J 5 bases short, with 12 bases between. The length of the CDR3 is 15 residues. The CDR3 loop is CASSLNWGPTGELFF. CDR3 coding DNA: TGTGCCAGCAGCTTAAATTGGGGGCCTACCGGGGAGCTGTTTTTT.